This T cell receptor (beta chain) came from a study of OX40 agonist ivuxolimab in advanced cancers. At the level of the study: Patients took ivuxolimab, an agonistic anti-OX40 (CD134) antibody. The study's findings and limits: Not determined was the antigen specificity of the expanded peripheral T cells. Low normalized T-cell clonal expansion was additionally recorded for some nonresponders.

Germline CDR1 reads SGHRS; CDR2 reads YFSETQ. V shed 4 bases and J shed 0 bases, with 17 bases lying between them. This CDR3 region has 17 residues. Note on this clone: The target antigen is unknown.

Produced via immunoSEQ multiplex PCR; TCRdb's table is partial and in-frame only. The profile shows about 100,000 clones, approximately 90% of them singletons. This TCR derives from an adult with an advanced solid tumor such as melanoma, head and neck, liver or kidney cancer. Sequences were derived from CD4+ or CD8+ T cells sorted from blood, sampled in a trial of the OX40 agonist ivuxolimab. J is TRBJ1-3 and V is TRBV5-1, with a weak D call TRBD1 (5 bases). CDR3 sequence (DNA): TGCGCCAGCAGCGCGCGGGGGACGGGTTTCTCTGGAAACACCATATATTTT. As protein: CASSARGTGFSGNTIYF.